These 20 T cell receptor beta chains were all obtained from the same sample, sequenced in a study of blood T cell repertoires in COVID-19. Measured with immunoSEQ multiplex PCR; TCRdb has only the in-frame clones, and not every one. The sample lists 120,000 or so clones, approximately 80% occurring once. The sequenced sample consisted of peripheral blood. Every receptor here comes from a human donor in a cohort sampled during active COVID-19.

The chain joins TRBV28 to TRBJ2-3, with TRBD2 identical over 10 bases. Germline V gene data show CDR1 as MDHEN and CDR2 as SYDVKM. V shed 3 bases and J 2 bases; nucleotides not matched to a gene: 2. The CDR3 has 15 amino acids. CDR3 protein: CASSLGLAPTDTQYF. The CDR3 DNA reads TGTGCCAGCAGTTTGGGACTAGCGCCCACAGATACGCAGTATTTT.

The chain recombines TRBV7-6 with TRBJ1-2; D might be TRBD1 (5 bases). CDR3 length equals 15 residues. Per the germline V gene, CDR1 is SGHVS and CDR2 is FNYEAQ. The ends were cut back, 0 bases at V and 6 bases at J, with 14 bases in the middle. The CDR3 DNA follows: TGTGCCAGCAGCTTAGCGGAGGGAAAGGGGAATGGCTACACCTTC. Translation: CASSLAEGKGNGYTF.

The chain's CDR3 is CASSIDPDRGWNEQFF. CDR3 nucleotides: TGTGCCAGTAGTATAGACCCGGACAGGGGTTGGAATGAGCAGTTCTTC. This chain links TRBV19 with TRBJ2-1; 9 bases are a match to TRBD1. CDR1 and CDR2 (germline): LNHDA, SQIVND (reference sequence). The CDR3 sequence is 16 residues long. With 0 bases clipped from V and 7 bases from J, the junction kept 7 bases outside the gene matches. The whole variable domain, remainder taken from reference TRBV19 and TRBJ2-1, is DGGITQSPKYLFRKEGQNVTLSCEQNLNHDAMYWYRQDPGQGLRLIYYSQIVNDFQKGDIAEGYSVSREKKESFPLTVTSAQKNPTAFYLCASSIDPDRGWNEQFFGPGTRLTVL.

The gene calls are TRBV30 and TRBJ2-5; D may be TRBD2 (5 bases). Trimming removed 4 bases at V and 0 bases at J, with 12 bases between. Germline V lookup: CDR1 GTSNPN, CDR2 SVGIG (reference sequence). The CDR3 length is 14 residues. The CDR3 nucleotides are TGTGCCTGGAAAGAACTAGTGAACCAAGAGACCCAGTACTTC. It codes for CAWKELVNQETQYF.

The chain is built from TRBV28 and TRBJ1-2, with 8 bases lining up with TRBD1. CDR1 is MDHEN, CDR2 SYDVKM, per germline. The CDR3 length is 15 residues. With 5 bases clipped from V and 3 bases from J, the junction kept 8 bases outside the gene matches. The CDR3 here is CASSADRGGDYGYTF. The CDR3 nucleotides read TGTGCCAGCAGTGCAGACAGGGGAGGAGACTATGGCTACACCTTC.

The CDR3 region has the DNA TGTGCCAGCAGTGAACAGGTCACAGATACGCAGTATTTT. It is translated as CASSEQVTDTQYF. The V call is TRBV2, the J call TRBJ2-3, with D uncertain. V shed 2 bases and J shed 2 bases, with 5 bases lying between them. CDR1 SNHLY and CDR2 FYNNEI come from the germline V gene. The CDR3 contains 13 residues. Supplemented by reference TRBV2 and TRBJ2-3, the full variable domain reads EPEVTQTPSHQVTQMGQEVILRCVPISNHLYFYWYRQILGQKVEFLVSFYNNEISEKSEIFDDQFSVERPDGSNFTLKIRSTKLEDSAMYFCASSEQVTDTQYFGPGTRLTVL.

The table lists this clone with a few counts. The chain couples TRBV7-8 to TRBJ1-3; 7 positions agree with TRBD1. The CDR3 loop spans 14 amino acids. Germline trimming cut 6 bases from V and 4 bases from J; bases unmatched to any gene: 6. CDR1 and CDR2 from the germline V gene are SGHVS and FQNEAQ. The CDR3 nucleotides read TGTGCCAGCAGTCACAGGGGCTCCGGAAACACCATATATTTT. Translation: CASSHRGSGNTIYF.

This sequence joins TRBV7-2 and TRBJ1-6, with TRBD1 matching over 7 bases. In germline, CDR1 is SGHTA, CDR2 FQGNSA. The V and J ends lost 6 bases and 7 bases, in that order; junction bases with no gene match: 3. The CDR3 runs 13 residues. The CDR3 nucleotides are TGTGCCAGCAGTAAACAGGGGAATTCACCCCTCCACTTT. Its translation: CASSKQGNSPLHF.

CDR3 sequence: CASSSLLTSGGTDTQYF. As DNA, the CDR3 is TGCGCCAGCAGCTCACTCTTGACTAGCGGGGGCACAGATACGCAGTATTTT. The chain is built from TRBV5-1 and TRBJ2-3; 11 bases fit TRBD2. From germline, CDR1 is SGHRS and CDR2 YFSETQ. This CDR3 spans 17 amino acids. J lost 1 base, V lost 3 bases, and 7 bases had no gene match.

The CDR3 bases are TGTGCCACCAGCCTAGACAGGGGCCTCTCCTACGAGCAGTACTTC. This gives the protein CATSLDRGLSYEQYF. The chain uses TRBV15 and TRBJ2-7; 8 positions match TRBD1. This CDR3 comprises 15 residues. Unmatched junction bases numbered 6, after V lost 5 bases and J lost 0 bases. From germline, CDR1 is LNHNV and CDR2 YYDKDF (reference sequence).

The chain uses TRBV2 and TRBJ1-6; tentatively, D is TRBD1 (5 bases). The CDR3 has 16 amino acids. In germline, CDR1 is SNHLY, CDR2 FYNNEI. The germline V and J ends were trimmed by 3 bases and 5 bases, with 14 bases remaining between them. CDR3 residues: CASSDLRKTDNSPLHF. The DNA for the CDR3 is TGTGCCAGCAGTGACCTGAGAAAGACAGATAATTCACCCCTCCACTTT.

This clone was detected only a few times. The chain links TRBV2 to TRBJ1-5; D is unresolved. Germline lookup yields CDR1 SNHLY and CDR2 FYNNEI. V lost 4 bases and J 0 bases, leaving 7 bases between the germline ends. The CDR3 loop spans 14 amino acids. As DNA, the CDR3 is TGTGCCAGCAGTGCGGGAAATAGCAATCAGCCCCAGCATTTT. This sequence encodes CASSAGNSNQPQHF. Full variable domain (remainder filled in from reference TRBV2 and TRBJ1-5): EPEVTQTPSHQVTQMGQEVILRCVPISNHLYFYWYRQILGQKVEFLVSFYNNEISEKSEIFDDQFSVERPDGSNFTLKIRSTKLEDSAMYFCASSAGNSNQPQHFGDGTRLSIL.

This chain joins TRBV24-1 and TRBJ1-2; 7 positions match TRBD1. Germline V CDR1 and CDR2: KGHDR, SFDVKD. CDR3 length: 16 residues. V lost 3 bases to trimming and J lost 0 bases; unmatched junction nucleotides: 6. This CDR3 is CATSDGTAAANYGYTF. Written as DNA, the CDR3 is TGTGCCACCAGTGATGGGACAGCCGCTGCTAACTATGGCTACACCTTC.

V gene TRBV19 combines with J gene TRBJ1-5; 7 positions match TRBD1. CDR1 LNHDA and CDR2 SQIVND come from the germline V gene (reference sequence). V gave up 5 bases and J gave up 1 base; unmatched junction bases: 8. The CDR3 consists of 16 residues. CDR3 residues: CASSVLQGVSNQPQHF. The CDR3 coding sequence is TGTGCCAGTAGTGTTCTTCAGGGGGTGAGCAATCAGCCCCAGCATTTT.

This clone was detected a few times. The chain has TRBV3-1 (or the pseudogene TRBV3-2) and TRBJ1-5; 11 bases are shared with TRBD1. The junction had 11 bases not matched to a gene; V was cut back by 4 bases and J by 3 bases. The germline V gene has CDR1 LGHDT and CDR2 YNNKEL (reference sequence). This CDR3 contains 18 residues. The CDR3 DNA sequence: TGTGCCAGCAGCCCGTCCCGGGACAGGGGGAGGGCCAATCAGCCCCAGCATTTT. It translates to CASSPSRDRGRANQPQHF.

The V gene is TRBV9, the J gene TRBJ2-5; D might be TRBD1 (6 bases). Germline CDR1 SGDLS, CDR2 YYNGEE. V was pared by 4 bases and J by 5 bases, with 15 bases between. CDR3 length equals 14 residues. The CDR3 DNA reads TGTGCCAGCAGCCCAACAACAGGGATCGAGACCCAGTACTTC. Residues: CASSPTTGIETQYF.

The chain is built from TRBV28 and TRBJ1-2; D is uncertain. This CDR3 region has 11 residues. The germline V gene encodes CDR1 MDHEN and CDR2 SYDVKM. Trimming took off 6 bases at V and 4 bases at J, with 6 bases between the two ends. CDR3 coding DNA: TGTGCCAGCAGCCGAGGCTATGGCTACACCTTC. Its translation is CASSRGYGYTF.

V gene TRBV9 combines with J gene TRBJ2-1; D is perhaps TRBD1 (6 bases). This CDR3 is 15 amino acids long. V lost 2 bases to trimming and J lost 2 bases, with 11 bases between them. Germline CDR1 SGDLS, CDR2 YYNGEE. CDR3 amino acids: CASSVRTGTYNEQFF. CDR3 coding DNA: TGTGCCAGCAGCGTTCGCACAGGGACCTACAATGAGCAGTTCTTC.

The V gene is TRBV28, the J gene TRBJ2-3; D is possibly TRBD1 (7 bases). The CDR3 has 12 amino acids. With 10 bases removed from V and 5 bases from J, the gap between germline ends came to 13 bases. The germline V gene encodes CDR1 MDHEN and CDR2 SYDVKM. The CDR3 spells CATAGGLDTQYF. The CDR3 coding sequence is TGTGCCACCGCAGGGGGGCTAGATACGCAGTATTTT.

The chain recombines TRBV30 with TRBJ1-1; D possibly corresponds to TRBD1 (5 bases). Trimming left V 4 bases short and J 6 bases short, with 9 bases between. In germline, CDR1 is GTSNPN, CDR2 SVGIG (reference sequence). This CDR3 region has 11 residues. CDR3 nucleotides: TGTGCCTGGATGTGGGGGGCTGAAGCTTTCTTT. Translation gives CAWMWGAEAFF.